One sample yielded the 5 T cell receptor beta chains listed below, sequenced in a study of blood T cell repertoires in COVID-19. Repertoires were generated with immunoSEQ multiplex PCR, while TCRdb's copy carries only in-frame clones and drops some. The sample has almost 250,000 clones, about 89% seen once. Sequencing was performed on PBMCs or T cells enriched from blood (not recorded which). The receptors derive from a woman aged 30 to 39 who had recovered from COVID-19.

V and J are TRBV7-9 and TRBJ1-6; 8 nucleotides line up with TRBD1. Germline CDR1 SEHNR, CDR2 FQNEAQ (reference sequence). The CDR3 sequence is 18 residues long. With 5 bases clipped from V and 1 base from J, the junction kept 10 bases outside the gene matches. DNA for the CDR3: TGTGCCAGCAGCAAAGGACAGGGTCTTAGGTCCTATAATTCACCCCTCCACTTT. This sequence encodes CASSKGQGLRSYNSPLHF. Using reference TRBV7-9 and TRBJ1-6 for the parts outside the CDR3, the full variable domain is DTGVSQNPRHKITKRGQNVTFRCDPISEHNRLYWYRQTLGQGPEFLTYFQNEAQLEKSRLLSDRFSAERPKGSFSTLEIQRTEQGDSAMYLCASSKGQGLRSYNSPLHFGNGTRLTVT.

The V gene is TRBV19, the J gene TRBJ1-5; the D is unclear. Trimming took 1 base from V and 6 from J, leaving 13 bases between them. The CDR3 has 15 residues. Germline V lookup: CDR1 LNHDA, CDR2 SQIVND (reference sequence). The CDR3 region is CASSIAAEYGQPQHF. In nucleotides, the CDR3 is TGTGCCAGTAGTATAGCGGCGGAATACGGTCAGCCCCAGCATTTT.

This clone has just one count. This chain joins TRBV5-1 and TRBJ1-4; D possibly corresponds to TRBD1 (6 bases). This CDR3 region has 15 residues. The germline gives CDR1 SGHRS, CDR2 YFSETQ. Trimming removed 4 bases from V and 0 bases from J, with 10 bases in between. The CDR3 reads CASSIQGTTNEKLFF. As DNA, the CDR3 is TGCGCCAGCAGCATACAGGGAACAACTAATGAAAAACTGTTTTTT. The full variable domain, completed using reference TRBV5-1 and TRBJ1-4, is KAGVTQTPRYLIKTRGQQVTLSCSPISGHRSVSWYQQTPGQGLQFLFEYFSETQRNKGNFPGRFSGRQFSNSRSEMNVSTLELGDSALYLCASSIQGTTNEKLFFGSGTQLSVL.

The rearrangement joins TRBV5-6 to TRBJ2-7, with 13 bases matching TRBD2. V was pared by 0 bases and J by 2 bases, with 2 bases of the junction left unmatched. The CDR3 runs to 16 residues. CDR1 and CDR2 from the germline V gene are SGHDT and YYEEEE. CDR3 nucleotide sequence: TGTGCCAGCAGCTTGGGGGGACTAGCGGGAACCTACGAGCAGTACTTC. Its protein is CASSLGGLAGTYEQYF.

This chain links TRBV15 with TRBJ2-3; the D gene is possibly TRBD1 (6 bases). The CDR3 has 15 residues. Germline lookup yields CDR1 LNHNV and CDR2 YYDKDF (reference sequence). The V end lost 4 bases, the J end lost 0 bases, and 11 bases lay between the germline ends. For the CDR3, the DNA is TGTGCCACCAGCACAGATGGACAGAGCACAGATACGCAGTATTTT. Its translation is CATSTDGQSTDTQYF. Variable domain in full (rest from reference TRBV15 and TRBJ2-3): DAMVIQNPRYQVTQFGKPVTLSCSQTLNHNVMYWYQQKSSQAPKLLFHYYDKDFNNEADTPDNFQSRRPNTSFCFLDIRSPGLGDTAMYLCATSTDGQSTDTQYFGPGTRLTVL.